The clone carrying this TCR beta chain was recorded at least ten times. Antigen: not known. The record originates from a study of identical twins. Findings and caveats of the study: Compared with unrelated sharing, twin-shared out-of-frame alpha sequences had more low-probability sequences.

TCRdb called the 5' RACE reads again in MiXCR, with one record for every CDR3 protein. The sample carries hundreds of thousands of distinct CDR3 sequences, about 7.3% recorded once. The CDR3 runs to 17 residues. The V gene's germline CDR1 is MDHEN and CDR2 SYDVKM. V lost 5 bases and J 0 bases, leaving 20 bases between the germline ends. This same sample was also part of a study on yellow fever vaccine responses in identical twins.

The chain employs TRBV28 and TRBJ2-7, with a weak D call TRBD2 (5 bases). The origin of this receptor is a woman younger than 30 in good health. The sample was memory (CD45RO+) T cells sorted from blood. CDR3 bases: TGTGCCAGCAGTAGTCTTTTAGGGAGATTTAGCTCCTACGAGCAGTACTTC. It codes for CASSSLLGRFSSYEQYF.